Following are 21 T cell receptor beta chains from one sample sequenced in a study of cytomegalovirus exposure and HLA in healthy donors. Both 60 Vbeta primers and 13 Jbeta primers went into the PCR. The assay was immunoSEQ multiplex PCR, and TCRdb's table has in-frame clones only and misses some. The sample has more than 150,000 clones; over 70% are singletons. The sample was PBMCs. These receptors were taken from a young woman in good health and CMV-seropositive.

CDR3 loop: CASSGLAGSHEQFF. Written as DNA, the CDR3 is TGTGCCAGCAGCGGACTAGCGGGGTCTCATGAGCAGTTCTTC. The chain uses TRBV6-4 and TRBJ2-1; 12 nucleotides align to TRBD2. V dropped 6 bases and J dropped 8; count of bases not matched to a gene: 5. Germline V gives CDR1 MRHNA, CDR2 SNTAGT. This CDR3 has 14 residues.

This rearrangement joins TRBV6-1 to TRBJ1-2; maybe TRBD1 (6 bases). The germline CDR1 and CDR2 sequences are MNHNS and SASEGT. The V end was cut by 2 bases, the J end by 5 bases, with 9 bases between. The CDR3 loop spans 13 amino acids. As DNA, the CDR3 is TGTGCCAGCAGTGAATACAGGGAATATGGCTACACCTTC. Protein: CASSEYREYGYTF.

V gene TRBV4-2 combines with J gene TRBJ2-7; TRBD2 agrees at 9 bases. Germline V CDR1 and CDR2: LGHNA, YNFKEQ. CDR3 size: 14 residues. V lost 0 bases to trimming and J lost 7 bases; unmatched junction nucleotides: 4. DNA for the CDR3: TGTGCCAGCAGCCAAGATCCCCTAGCGGGGGAGCAGTACTTC. Protein sequence: CASSQDPLAGEQYF.

V usage is TRBV7-9 and J usage is TRBJ1-6, with D hard to call. V lost 1 base, J lost 7 bases, and 11 bases lay in between. This CDR3 has 15 residues. The germline CDR1 and CDR2 sequences are SEHNR and FQNEAQ (reference sequence). CDR3 nucleotide sequence: TGTGCCAGCAGCTTAGGGGGAGTAAAAAATTCACCCCTCCACTTT. Encoded protein: CASSLGGVKNSPLHF.

This clone was seen only once. The V call is TRBV2, the J call TRBJ1-2; TRBD1 matches at 9 bases. This CDR3 spans 14 amino acids. V trimming: 4 bases; J trimming: 4 bases; junction bases outside the gene matches: 4. Germline V lookup: CDR1 SNHLY, CDR2 FYNNEI. As DNA, the CDR3 is TGTGCCAGCAGTGGAACAGGGGGCTTCTATGGCTACACCTTC. Amino acids: CASSGTGGFYGYTF.

The gene calls are TRBV6-5 and TRBJ2-7; perhaps TRBD2 as D (7 bases). CDR1 and CDR2 (germline): MNHEY, SVGAGI. CDR3 length equals 14 residues. Trimming removed 6 bases from V and 2 bases from J, with 14 bases in between. This chain's CDR3 is CASRSTGRAYEQYV. DNA of the CDR3: TGTGCCAGCAGAAGTACAGGGAGGGCCTACGAGCAGTACGTC.

This chain connects TRBV28 to TRBJ2-7; D remains ambiguous. The V gene's germline CDR1 is MDHEN and CDR2 SYDVKM. Trimming removed 7 bases from V and 9 bases from J, with 28 bases in between. The CDR3 runs 16 residues. The CDR3: CASTSPSPGSSRWQYF. CDR3 coding DNA: TGTGCCAGCACCTCACCTAGTCCCGGCTCGTCGCGTTGGCAGTACTTC.

This clone has only one observation. V gene TRBV28 combines with J gene TRBJ2-4, with a tentative D call TRBD1 (5 bases). V was clipped by 2 bases and J by 6 bases, with 8 bases between them. This CDR3 has 13 residues. Per germline, CDR1 MDHEN and CDR2 SYDVKM. The CDR3 DNA is TGTGCCAGCAGTTTAGCAGGGTCAAACATTCAGTACTTC. This encodes CASSLAGSNIQYF.

The V gene is TRBV2, the J gene TRBJ1-1; D remains unclear. The CDR3 extends over 14 amino acids. Germline V CDR1 and CDR2: SNHLY, FYNNEI. Trimming stripped 7 bases from V and 1 base from J, with 13 bases between. The CDR3 sequence: CASTVLKRNTEAFF. In DNA form, the CDR3 reads TGTGCCAGCACGGTTCTTAAGAGGAACACTGAAGCTTTCTTT. Combining the CDR3 with reference TRBV2 and TRBJ1-1 gives the whole variable domain EPEVTQTPSHQVTQMGQEVILRCVPISNHLYFYWYRQILGQKVEFLVSFYNNEISEKSEIFDDQFSVERPDGSNFTLKIRSTKLEDSAMYFCASTVLKRNTEAFFGQGTRLTVV.

This sequence joins TRBV28 and TRBJ2-1, with TRBD2 matching 9 bases. The junction had 21 bases not matched to a gene; V was cut back by 3 bases and J by 6 bases. Germline CDR1 is MDHEN and CDR2 is SYDVKM. The CDR3 loop spans 20 amino acids. The CDR3 reads CASSFPPGLASAGNSNEQFF. Written as DNA, the CDR3 is TGTGCCAGCAGTTTTCCCCCCGGACTAGCGAGCGCCGGAAACTCCAATGAGCAGTTCTTC.

V and J are TRBV11-2 and TRBJ2-7; 10 bases align to TRBD2. J lost 7 bases, V lost 3 bases, and 9 bases had no gene match. The CDR3 sequence is 15 residues long. Germline V lookup: CDR1 SGHAT, CDR2 FQNNGV. Here the CDR3 DNA reads TGTGCCAGCAGCTTTACTAGCGGGGATTTTAGAGAGCAGTACTTC. It codes for CASSFTSGDFREQYF.

The chain links TRBV25-1 to TRBJ2-5, with 9 bases lining up with TRBD2. Per the germline V gene, CDR1 is MGHDK and CDR2 is SYGVNS. Losses at the gene ends were 8 bases for V and 5 bases for J; bases not matched to a gene: 12. This CDR3 region has 15 residues. The CDR3 loop reads CASSRLSGGLETQYF. CDR3 nucleotide sequence: TGTGCCAGCTCAAGGCTTAGCGGGGGATTGGAGACCCAGTACTTC.

This clone has just one count. This chain joins TRBV7-9 and TRBJ2-6; 7 bases match TRBD1. Germline V gives CDR1 SEHNR, CDR2 FQNEAQ (reference sequence). V lost 5 bases, J lost 0 bases, and 4 bases stayed unmatched. This CDR3 is 16 amino acids long. The CDR3 nucleotides read TGTGCCAGCAGCCGGGACAGCCACTCTGGGGCCAACGTCCTGACTTTC. It is translated as CASSRDSHSGANVLTF.

V and J are TRBV9 and TRBJ2-5, with a tentative D call TRBD2 (6 bases). This CDR3 contains 15 residues. V was trimmed by 4 bases and J by 5 bases, leaving 18 bases between them. Germline lookup yields CDR1 SGDLS and CDR2 YYNGEE. CDR3 in DNA: TGTGCCAGCAGCAAGCAGACTAGGGGTATGGAGACCCAGTACTTC. Its protein is CASSKQTRGMETQYF.

The V gene is TRBV21-1, the J gene TRBJ2-6; TRBD2 was called by the table and not checked on the DNA. TRBV21-1 is a pseudogene. The CDR3 runs to 16 residues. CDR3 protein: CASSKVRGPGANVLTF. The CDR3 DNA reads as TGTGCCAGCAGCAAAGTGCGAGGGCCTGGGGCCAACGTCCTGACTTTC.

The V gene is TRBV28, the J gene TRBJ1-5; 7 positions match TRBD1. In germline, CDR1 is MDHEN, CDR2 SYDVKM. V shed 3 bases, J shed 0 bases, and the junction held 11 bases outside the gene matches. The CDR3 extends over 18 amino acids. The CDR3 sequence: CASSFRGQTIYSNQPQHF. DNA for the CDR3: TGTGCCAGCAGTTTCCGGGGACAGACCATCTATAGCAATCAGCCCCAGCATTTT.

V is TRBV13 and J is TRBJ2-5, with 10 positions matching TRBD1. Per germline, CDR1 PRHDT and CDR2 FYEKMQ (reference sequence). The CDR3 runs 15 residues. The junction had 4 bases not matched to a gene; V was cut back by 4 bases and J by 2 bases. CDR3 sequence (DNA): TGTGCCAGCAGCTCGGACAGGGGGTTGCAAGAGACCCAGTACTTC. It yields the protein CASSSDRGLQETQYF. The full variable domain, completed using reference TRBV13 and TRBJ2-5, is AAGVIQSPRHLIKEKRETATLKCYPIPRHDTVYWYQQGPGQDPQFLISFYEKMQSDKGSIPDRFSAQQFSDYHSELNMSSLELGDSALYFCASSSDRGLQETQYFGPGTRLLVL.

The chain joins TRBV19 to TRBJ1-1; tentatively, D is TRBD1 (5 bases). From germline, CDR1 is LNHDA and CDR2 SQIVND (reference sequence). The CDR3 contains 14 residues. Trimming shortened V by 3 bases and J by 4 bases, and 12 bases separated the two germline ends. The CDR3 DNA follows: TGTGCCAGTAGTATGAAGGGGCCAGGCACTGAAGCTTTCTTT. The encoded protein is CASSMKGPGTEAFF.

With regard to this clone: Germline is not matched at one junction end, which may reflect a read error. The gene calls are TRBV19 and TRBJ2-6; TRBD2 matches at 7 bases. The CDR3 consists of 20 residues. Germline V gene lookup returns CDR1 LNHDA and CDR2 SQIVND (reference sequence). CDR3 sequence (DNA): TGTGCCAGTAGTATGCAGTATGGGGGGGGGAGGAGCTCTGGGGCCAACGGCCTGACTTTC. Translated, it gives CASSMQYGGGRSSGANGLTF.

The chain combines TRBV19 with TRBJ1-1; 8 bases fit TRBD1. This CDR3 contains 15 residues. Trimming at V came to 3 bases and at J to 5 bases, leaving 8 bases not matched to a gene. Germline CDR1 LNHDA, CDR2 SQIVND (reference sequence). CDR3 sequence reads: CASSMPGGIGTEAFF. The CDR3 coding sequence is TGTGCCAGTAGTATGCCAGGGGGCATCGGGACTGAAGCTTTCTTT.

The V gene is TRBV5-1, the J gene TRBJ2-1; 13 bases line up with TRBD2. The junction had 5 bases not matched to a gene; V was cut back by 6 bases and J by 8 bases. The length of the CDR3 is 14 residues. CDR1 is SGHRS and CDR2 is YFSETQ in the germline V gene. The CDR3 loop reads CASMATSGGYEQFF. The CDR3 DNA reads as TGCGCCAGCATGGCGACTAGCGGGGGGTATGAGCAGTTCTTC. Complete variable domain (other parts from reference TRBV5-1 and TRBJ2-1): KAGVTQTPRYLIKTRGQQVTLSCSPISGHRSVSWYQQTPGQGLQFLFEYFSETQRNKGNFPGRFSGRQFSNSRSEMNVSTLELGDSALYLCASMATSGGYEQFFGPGTRLTVL.